This T cell receptor beta chain was captured in a study of beta chain features in type 1 diabetes. Investigators reverse transcribed all isolated RNA, so they sequenced expressed TCRB transcripts. Repertoires were generated with immunoSEQ multiplex PCR, while TCRdb's copy carries only in-frame clones and drops some. Counted here are 310,000 or so clones, 15% occurring once; the ten biggest clones make up more than 0.015%. V was shortened by 2 bases and J by 2 bases, with 10 bases between the two germline ends. The germline CDR1 and CDR2 sequences are KGHSH and LQKENI. The length of the CDR3 is 14 residues. About this clone itself: Its matching antigen is unknown.

Whole-study results and caveats: Among patients with Type 1 diabetes, TCRB CDR3s were moderately but significantly shorter in every one of the four CD4+ subsets.

The clonotype was recovered from a man younger than 30 with type 1 diabetes. The chain carries TRBV18 and TRBJ2-7, with D perhaps matching TRBD1 (5 bases). The specimen sequenced was naive CD4+ T cells from blood. The CDR3 protein is CASSPGHGTYEQYF. The CDR3 nucleotides read TGTGCCAGCTCACCAGGACACGGCACCTACGAGCAGTACTTC.